The T cell receptor (beta chain) under discussion was sequenced for a study of PD-L1 blockade in urothelial cancer. Study information: Specimens of blood held a median count of roughly 150,000 T cells.

The method was immunoSEQ multiplex PCR; TCRdb's version includes in-frame clones alone and lacks a portion of them. The repertoire holds tens of thousands of clones, with 75% to 90% as singletons. The CDR3 is 13 amino acids. Trimming removed 0 bases from V and 6 bases from J, with 8 bases in between. Germline V gene data show CDR1 as KGHSY and CDR2 as FQNENV. The chain employs TRBV16 and TRBJ1-2, with a possible D match to TRBD1 (5 bases). The source was PBMCs, collected around atezolizumab (anti-PD-L1) treatment. The receptor's source is a man aged 50 or older with urothelial cancer. The CDR3 DNA is TGTGCCAGCAGCCAATCGACGGGGGATGGCTACACCTTC. It yields the protein CASSQSTGDGYTF.